The present entry profiles one TCR beta chain with its context. V gave up 1 base and J gave up 6 bases; unmatched junction bases: 3. CDR3 length: 13 residues. Germline loops: CDR1 LGHDT, CDR2 YNNKEL (reference sequence). Measured with immunoSEQ multiplex PCR; TCRdb has only the in-frame clones, and not every one. The sample contains 40,000 to 55,000 clones, 88% of which appear only once. The data belong to a study of blood T cell repertoires in COVID-19. The sequence derives from a man aged 45-65 years with active COVID-19. This chain connects TRBV3-1 (or the pseudogene TRBV3-2) to TRBJ2-7, with TRBD2 matching 7 bases. The sample consisted of peripheral blood. The CDR3 sequence is CASSQGWGGEQYF. The CDR3 DNA follows: TGTGCCAGCAGCCAAGGGTGGGGGGGCGAGCAGTACTTC.